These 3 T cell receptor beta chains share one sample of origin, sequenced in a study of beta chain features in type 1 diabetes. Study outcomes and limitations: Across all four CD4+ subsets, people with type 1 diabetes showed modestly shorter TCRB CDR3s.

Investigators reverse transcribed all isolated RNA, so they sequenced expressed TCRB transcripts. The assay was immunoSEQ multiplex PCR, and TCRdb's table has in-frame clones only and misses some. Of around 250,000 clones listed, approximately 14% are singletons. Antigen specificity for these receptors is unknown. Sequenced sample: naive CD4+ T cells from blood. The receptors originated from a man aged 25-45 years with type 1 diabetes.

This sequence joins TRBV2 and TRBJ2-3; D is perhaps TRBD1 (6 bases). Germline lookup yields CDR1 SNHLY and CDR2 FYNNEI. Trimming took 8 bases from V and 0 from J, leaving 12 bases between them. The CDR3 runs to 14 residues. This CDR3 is CASDGQRSTDTQYF. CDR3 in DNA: TGTGCCAGCGATGGACAGCGGAGCACAGATACGCAGTATTTT.

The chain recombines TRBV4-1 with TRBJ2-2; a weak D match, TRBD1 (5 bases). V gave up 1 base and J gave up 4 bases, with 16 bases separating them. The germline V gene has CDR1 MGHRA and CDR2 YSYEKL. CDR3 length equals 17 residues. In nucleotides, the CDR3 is TGCGCCAGCAGCCAAGGGACCCTCCAGGGCGGCACCGGGGAGCTGTTTTTT. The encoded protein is CASSQGTLQGGTGELFF.

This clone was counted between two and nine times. The CDR3 loop reads CASSPAGSNQPQHF. The CDR3 DNA is TGTGCCAGCTCACCGGCGGGGAGCAATCAGCCCCAGCATTTT. The J gene is TRBJ1-5, the V gene TRBV18; D is undetermined. The V end lost 3 bases, the J end lost 1 base, and 7 bases lay between the germline ends. Germline-derived CDR1 and CDR2 are KGHSH and LQKENI. The CDR3 consists of 14 residues. Using reference TRBV18 and TRBJ1-5 for the parts outside the CDR3, the full variable domain is NAGVMQNPRHLVRRRGQEARLRCSPMKGHSHVYWYRQLPEEGLKFMVYLQKENIIDESGMPKERFSAEFPKEGPSILRIQQVVRGDSAAYFCASSPAGSNQPQHFGDGTRLSIL.